These 19 T cell receptor beta chains were all obtained from the same sample, sequenced in a study of T cells in women clearing cervical HPV infection. TCRdb's table, derived via immunoSEQ multiplex PCR, lists solely in-frame clones and lacks some. The repertoire table contains about 46,000 clones. The sequenced sample was blood buffy coat. The receptors come from a woman aged 18 to 75 with a cervical HPV16 infection that either progressed to CIN3+ or cleared (not recorded which).

To note about this clone: The read comes to an end 3 residues before the CDR3 does, leaving the germline J gene to fill in the end. The chain recombines TRBV2 with TRBJ2-2, with D perhaps matching TRBD1 or TRBD2 (5 bases each). Between the trimmed V and J ends, which lost 10 bases and 7 bases, there was a span of 19 bases. The CDR3 sequence is 14 residues long. Germline V lookup: CDR1 SNHLY, CDR2 FYNNEI. Partial CDR3 DNA: TGTGCCATCCTTGGGGCCTTGGAGGACGGGGAG. This encodes CAILGALEDGE. The entire CDR3 reads CAILGALEDGELFF.

As concerns this clone: Read sequence stops 3 residues before the CDR3 end, and the germline J gene provides the missing end. V and J are TRBV18 and TRBJ1-2, with a weak D call TRBD1 (5 bases). Trimming pared 6 bases from V and 1 base from J, leaving 15 bases between. In germline, CDR1 is KGHSH, CDR2 LQKENI. The CDR3 contains 15 residues. The CDR3 DNA, read in part, is TGTGCCAGCTCCGTTGGGCAGGGCTTTAACTATGGC. This sequence encodes CASSVGQGFNYG. In full, the CDR3 is CASSVGQGFNYGYTF.

The part of the CDR3 DNA that was read is TGTGCCAGCAGCTTAGAGGGGACTCCGTCAGATACC. It yields the protein CASSLEGTPSDT. The CDR3, in full, reads CASSLEGTPSDTYTF. The rearrangement links TRBV11-3 to TRBJ1-2, with D possibly matching TRBD1 (5 bases). The read halts 3 residues ahead of the CDR3 end, with the missing end drawn from the germline J gene. The CDR3 sequence is 15 residues long. CDR1 and CDR2 from the germline V gene are SGHNT and YENEEA.

Regarding this clone: With the read ending 3 residues before the CDR3 end, the germline J gene is used to fill in that end. V is TRBV2 and J is TRBJ2-3, with a weak D call TRBD1 (6 bases). The CDR3 covers 14 residues. The germline gives CDR1 SNHLY, CDR2 FYNNEI. The CDR3 reads CASIPGESLETQYF. The sequenced part of the CDR3 DNA is TGTGCCAGCATCCCAGGGGAGTCGTTGGAGACG.

Comment on this clone: One end of the junction varies from germline; a read error may be responsible. The missing CDR3 end, 3 residues past where the read stops, is filled in from the germline J gene. The V and J genes are TRBV20-1 and TRBJ2-7, with TRBD1 matching over 10 bases. CDR1 DFQATT and CDR2 SNEGSKA come from the germline V gene (reference sequence). The CDR3 consists of 14 residues. CDR3 amino acids: CSARGDRGVYEQYF. Partial CDR3 DNA: TGCAGTGCGAGAGGGGACAGGGGCGTCTACGAG.

The CDR3 region is CASSLTGTSAYTF. CDR3 DNA, as far as it was read: TGTGCCAGCAGCTTAACGGGGACTTCTGCC. This chain connects TRBV7-3 to TRBJ1-2; D is perhaps TRBD1 (5 bases). The missing CDR3 end, 3 residues past where the read stops, is filled in from the germline J gene. Germline CDR1 and CDR2: SGHTA and FQGTGA. There are 13 residues in the CDR3.

Of note for this clone: The missing CDR3 end, 3 residues past where the read stops, is filled in from the germline J gene. This chain links TRBV29-1 with TRBJ1-1; a weak D match, TRBD1 (5 bases). Per germline, CDR1 SQVTM and CDR2 ANQGSEA. V lost 2 bases and J lost 4, with 14 bases in between. The CDR3 has 14 residues. CDR3 region: CSVESQGGSTEAFF. CDR3 DNA (partial): TGCAGCGTTGAAAGTCAGGGTGGTAGCACTGAA. Based on the CDR3 plus reference TRBV29-1 and TRBJ1-1, the full variable domain is SAVISQKPSRDICQRGTSLTIQCQVDSQVTMMFWYRQQPGQSLTLIATANQGSEATYESGFVIDKFPISRPNLTFSTLTVSNMSPEDSSIYLCSVESQGGSTEAFFGQGTRLTVV.

About this clone: The observed sequence ends 3 residues before the CDR3 terminus, with the missing tail filled in from the germline J gene. The rearrangement links TRBV29-1 to TRBJ1-6; no clear D. Trimming pared 7 bases from V and 0 bases from J, leaving 10 bases between. Germline CDR1 and CDR2: SQVTM and ANQGSEA. CDR3 size: 14 residues. CDR3 protein: CSATESSYNSPLHF. The CDR3 DNA, read in part, is TGCAGCGCCACAGAGAGCTCCTATAATTCACCC.

Details on this clone: The CDR3 end falls 3 residues outside the read, so it is completed with the germline J gene. The gene calls are TRBV11-3 and TRBJ1-2, with no clear D. V shed 2 bases and J shed 6 bases, with 10 bases lying between them. CDR3 length: 13 residues. Germline CDR1 SGHNT, CDR2 YENEEA. Partial CDR3 DNA: TGTGCCAGCAGCTTAACAGTCGTTGATGGC. Translation: CASSLTVVDG. The entire CDR3 reads CASSLTVVDGYTF.

Notes on this clone: The read terminates 3 residues ahead of where the CDR3 ends, so the germline J gene completes it. This sample also contains other DNA sequences that code for the same CDR3. The rearrangement uses TRBV7-2 and TRBJ1-2; D is ambiguous. Trimming stripped 1 base from V and 2 bases from J, with 8 bases between. Germline V CDR1 and CDR2: SGHTA, FQGNSA. The CDR3 has 14 amino acids. The sequenced part of the CDR3 DNA is TGTGCCAGCAGCTTAGAGGGCCTGAACTATGGC. Translation: CASSLEGLNYG. The CDR3 reads in full as CASSLEGLNYGYTF.

A remark on this clone: The read ends 3 residues early relative to the CDR3; the germline J gene fills the gap. The chain employs TRBV5-6 and TRBJ2-7, with 7 positions matching TRBD1. Trimming took 7 bases from V and 5 from J; bases not matched to a gene: 9. The CDR3 consists of 13 residues. In germline, CDR1 is SGHDT, CDR2 YYEEEE. CDR3 DNA, as far as it was read: TGTGCCAGCTGGTCCGGGACAGAAAACGAG. Protein: CASWSGTENE. The entire CDR3 protein is CASWSGTENEQYF.

Comment on this clone: Read coverage stops 3 residues before the CDR3 terminus; the germline J gene supplies the remainder. The chain recombines TRBV10-1 with TRBJ2-5, with D maybe TRBD1 (5 bases). There are 12 residues in the CDR3. The V end lost 2 bases, the J end lost 5 bases, and 6 bases lay between the germline ends. CDR1 and CDR2 from the germline V gene are WNHNN and SYGVQD (reference sequence). The sequenced CDR3 bases are TGCGCCAGCAGTGAGGGGGCCGAGACC. Translation: CASSEGAET. The CDR3 as a whole reads CASSEGAETQYF.

With regard to this clone: The CDR3 goes on 3 residues after the read ends, and that part is filled in from the germline J gene. This chain connects TRBV2 to TRBJ2-2; a weak D match, TRBD2 (6 bases). CDR1 and CDR2 from the germline V gene are SNHLY and FYNNEI. The CDR3 is 14 residues long. CDR3 bases read: TGTGCCAGCAGTGTGCGGGGAACTAATGAAAAG. This codes for CASSVRGTNEK. From start to end, the CDR3 is CASSVRGTNEKLFF.

A remark on this clone: The CDR3 goes on 3 residues after the read ends, and that part is filled in from the germline J gene. The chain links TRBV2 to TRBJ1-5; 9 bases match TRBD1. This CDR3 is 15 amino acids long. Per germline, CDR1 SNHLY and CDR2 FYNNEI. V lost 8 bases, J lost 0 bases, and 5 bases stayed unmatched. The CDR3 bases that were read are TGTGCCAGCGCAGGACAGGGGAGTAGCAATCAGCCC. As protein: CASAGQGSSNQP. The full CDR3 protein is CASAGQGSSNQPQHF.

Remarks on this clone: The read ends 3 residues before the CDR3 terminus; that terminus is restored from the germline J gene. The chain joins TRBV7-2 to TRBJ2-4; tentative D call: TRBD2 (6 bases). Germline CDR1 reads SGHTA; CDR2 reads FQGNSA. The CDR3 runs 12 residues. V lost 5 bases and J lost 7, with 9 bases in between. The DNA read from the CDR3 is TGTGCCAGCAGCCTGGGACTTAACATT. Translation gives CASSLGLNI. The whole CDR3 protein is CASSLGLNIQYF.

As regards this clone: Read sequence stops 3 residues before the CDR3 end, and the germline J gene provides the missing end. This chain links TRBV6-4 with TRBJ2-1, with 8 bases lining up with TRBD2. Trimming removed 2 bases from V and 8 bases from J; junction bases left unmatched: 20. Germline CDR1 reads MRHNA; CDR2 reads SNTAGT. This CDR3 is 19 amino acids long. CDR3 sequence: CASSDRPSGPPSSRDEQFF. CDR3 DNA, as far as it was read: TGTGCCAGCAGTGACCGCCCTAGCGGGCCCCCTTCCTCTCGGGATGAG.

Remarks on this clone: The read ends 3 residues before the CDR3 terminus; that terminus is restored from the germline J gene. Other DNA sequences in the sample encode the same CDR3. J is TRBJ1-3 and V is TRBV18, with a tentative D call TRBD1 (5 bases). The CDR3 is 16 amino acids. V gave up 3 bases and J gave up 2 bases, with 14 bases separating them. The germline gives CDR1 KGHSH, CDR2 LQKENI. The CDR3 DNA, read in part, is TGTGCCAGCTCACCTCAAAGCCTGACAGCTGGAAACACC. It translates to CASSPQSLTAGNT. The entire CDR3 reads CASSPQSLTAGNTIYF.

As for this clone: Mismatch with germline at one junction end may stem from a read error. The read ends 3 residues early relative to the CDR3; the germline J gene fills the gap. This sequence joins TRBV13 and TRBJ2-1; 11 bases are a match to TRBD2. CDR1 PRHDT and CDR2 FYEKMQ come from the germline V gene (reference sequence). The CDR3 runs to 15 residues. CDR3 sequence reads: CVSSLAGGSYNEQFF. Incomplete CDR3 DNA: TGTGTCAGCAGCTTAGCGGGGGGGTCGTACAATGAG.

Comment on this clone: The read is 3 residues too short to cover the CDR3 end, so that end is filled in from the germline J gene. The chain employs TRBV11-2 and TRBJ1-1, with D unresolved. The CDR3 contains 14 residues. Deletions cut 1 base from V and 1 base from J, with 7 bases between. Germline loops: CDR1 SGHAT, CDR2 FQNNGV. The CDR3 DNA, read in part, is TGTGCCAGCAGCTTAGGACATCAGAACACTGAA. Translated: CASSLGHQNTE. The CDR3, in full, reads CASSLGHQNTEAFF.